This T cell receptor (beta chain) was identified during a study of blood T cell repertoires in COVID-19. Study-wide context: The United States, Italy and Spain provided the acute and convalescent COVID-19 samples. Nucleic acid was either cDNA or gDNA, and it came from T cells, B-cell-depleted T cells, or PBMCs.

CDR1 LNHDA and CDR2 SQIVND come from the germline V gene (reference sequence). This CDR3 has 16 amino acids. Trimming removed 5 bases at V and 2 bases at J, with 17 bases between. As processed by the authors: Nucleated cell counts were estimated from reference gene primer amplification. Measured with immunoSEQ multiplex PCR; TCRdb has only the in-frame clones, and not every one. That table supplies the V and J calls and clone size; D and trimming were determined from the DNA. The sample records about 60,000 clones, about 80% being singletons. Sequences were obtained from peripheral blood. This chain connects TRBV19 to TRBJ2-3; D perhaps matches TRBD2 (7 bases). This TCR was sampled from a human donor in a cohort sampled during active COVID-19. DNA for the CDR3: TGTGCCAGTAGTTATTGGGGGGGGGCCACCACAGATACGCAGTATTTT. It specifies CASSYWGGATTDTQYF.